This T cell receptor beta chain was captured by sequencing in a study of cytomegalovirus exposure and HLA in healthy donors. Per germline, CDR1 MGHDK and CDR2 SYGVNS. The CDR3 sequence is 14 residues long. The ends were cut back, 1 base at V and 1 base at J, with 7 bases in the middle. Both 60 Vbeta primers and 13 Jbeta primers went into the PCR. Clones were read by immunoSEQ multiplex PCR, and TCRdb kept only the in-frame ones, dropping some. The sample records 90,000 to 110,000 clones, 78% being singletons. The sample comprised PBMCs. This chain joins TRBV25-1 and TRBJ1-1; unclear D gene. The TCR comes from a young man in good health and CMV-seronegative. DNA of the CDR3: TGTGCCAGCAGTGAATTTCGACAGAACACTGAAGCTTTCTTT. Encoded protein: CASSEFRQNTEAFF.